These 27 T cell receptor beta chains were all obtained from the same sample, sequenced in a study of radiotherapy plus CTLA-4 blockade in lung cancer. Generated by immunoSEQ multiplex PCR, the TCRdb table keeps only in-frame clones and is missing some. The table has under 90,000 clones, about three quarters seen once; the top ten hold around an eighth. This specimen was peripheral blood, taken from a patient treated with radiotherapy plus ipilimumab. The source is a human donor with non-small cell lung cancer that progressed on radiotherapy plus ipilimumab.

This clone has only a few counts. This chain links TRBV5-1 with TRBJ2-1; 7 bases fit TRBD2. The ends lost 5 bases at V and 3 bases at J; junction bases unmatched: 11. The CDR3 contains 16 residues. Germline CDR1 SGHRS, CDR2 YFSETQ. In DNA form, the CDR3 reads TGCGCCAGCAGGGCAGAGGAGGCTAGCGGCTACAATGAGCAGTTCTTC. This gives the protein CASRAEEASGYNEQFF.

This sequence joins TRBV2 and TRBJ2-1; D is ambiguous. Trimming took off 9 bases at V and 3 bases at J, with 12 bases between the two ends. The CDR3 length is 13 residues. The germline gives CDR1 SNHLY, CDR2 FYNNEI. The CDR3 DNA is TGTGCCAGGTTCCGGGCAGGCTACAATGAGCAGTTCTTC. This encodes CARFRAGYNEQFF.

The chain couples TRBV6-9 to TRBJ1-2; D remains ambiguous. CDR3 length equals 15 residues. In germline, CDR1 is MNHGY, CDR2 SVAAGI. Trimming left V 3 bases short and J 4 bases short, with 15 bases between. The CDR3 DNA sequence: TGTGCCAGCAGTTACTCTAGCTTTAATAGCTATGGCTACACCTTC. Amino acids: CASSYSSFNSYGYTF.

This clone was found a few times. CDR3 sequence: CASSLSYGSGGLDTQYF. DNA of the CDR3: TGTGCCAGCAGCTTAAGTTACGGGAGCGGGGGGTTAGATACGCAGTATTTT. The chain joins TRBV7-3 to TRBJ2-3; TRBD2 aligns across 9 bases. This CDR3 has 17 residues. V lost 1 base and J lost 5; bases outside the gene matches: 10. Per the germline V gene, CDR1 is SGHTA and CDR2 is FQGTGA.

The chain links TRBV11-2 to TRBJ2-3; D is possibly TRBD1 (7 bases). V lost 5 bases, J lost 4 bases, and 19 bases lay in between. The length of the CDR3 is 16 residues. CDR1 and CDR2 from the germline V gene are SGHAT and FQNNGV. The CDR3 DNA sequence: TGTGCCAGCAGCGCAAACCCTGGAGGGGGCGCAGATACGCAGTATTTT. This codes for CASSANPGGGADTQYF. Full variable domain (missing parts from reference TRBV11-2 and TRBJ2-3): EAGVAQSPRYKIIEKRQSVAFWCNPISGHATLYWYQQILGQGPKLLIQFQNNGVVDDSQLPKDRFSAERLKGVDSTLKIQPAKLEDSAVYLCASSANPGGGADTQYFGPGTRLTVL.

The chain joins TRBV7-8 to TRBJ2-1; no firm D call. Trimming stripped 5 bases from V and 5 bases from J, with 13 bases between. CDR1 and CDR2 from the germline V gene are SGHVS and FQNEAQ. CDR3 length equals 14 residues. The CDR3 region has the DNA TGTGCCAGCAGCCCCAATAGGAACAACAATGAGCAGTTCTTC. This gives the protein CASSPNRNNNEQFF.

The genes are TRBV6-5 and TRBJ1-1, with TRBD1 matching over 10 bases. With 5 bases clipped from V and 3 bases from J, the junction kept 3 bases outside the gene matches. This CDR3 has 14 amino acids. Germline-derived CDR1 and CDR2 are MNHEY and SVGAGI. CDR3: CASSEDRGDTEAFF. CDR3 coding DNA: TGTGCCAGCAGTGAGGACAGGGGGGACACTGAAGCTTTCTTT.

The rearrangement joins TRBV7-8 to TRBJ1-4, with 9 bases fitting TRBD1. Germline loops: CDR1 SGHVS, CDR2 FQNEAQ. V was pared by 6 bases and J by 16 bases, with 12 bases of the junction left unmatched. The CDR3 is 13 residues long. The CDR3 protein is CASSAATGGRRFF. Written as DNA, the CDR3 is TGTGCCAGCAGTGCAGCGACAGGGGGAAGACGGTTTTTT.

Of note for this clone: This sample also contains other DNA sequences that code for the same CDR3. This CDR3 is CASSLGQENTEAFF. The CDR3 region has the DNA TGTGCCAGCAGCTTGGGACAGGAGAACACTGAAGCTTTCTTT. The rearrangement joins TRBV7-6 to TRBJ1-1; 8 bases are a match to TRBD1. The junction had 1 base not matched to a gene; V was cut back by 3 bases and J by 1 base. Germline CDR1 SGHVS, CDR2 FNYEAQ. The CDR3 spans 14 residues. Filled out from reference TRBV7-6 and TRBJ1-1, the complete variable domain reads GAGVSQSPRYKVTKRGQDVALRCDPISGHVSLYWYRQALGQGPEFLTYFNYEAQQDKSGLPNDRFSAERPEGSISTLTIQRTEQRDSAMYRCASSLGQENTEAFFGQGTRLTVV.

This chain joins TRBV6-6 and TRBJ1-1; D is unresolved. Germline-derived CDR1 and CDR2 are MNHNY and SVGAGI (reference sequence). The CDR3 runs 13 residues. V shed 0 bases and J shed 1 base, with 3 bases lying between them. The CDR3 reads CASSYSRNTEAFF. CDR3 sequence (DNA): TGTGCCAGCAGTTACTCCAGGAACACTGAAGCTTTCTTT.

The V call is TRBV7-9, the J call TRBJ1-1; 8 bases map to TRBD1. Germline loops: CDR1 SEHNR, CDR2 FQNEAQ (reference sequence). The V gene end was trimmed by 5 bases and the J gene end by 4 bases; junction bases not matched to a gene: 9. The length of the CDR3 is 15 residues. The CDR3 DNA reads as TGTGCCAGCAGCACAAGGACAGGGATTGCCACTGAAGCTTTCTTT. Amino acid sequence: CASSTRTGIATEAFF.

CDR3 amino acids: CASSPRGPYNEQFF. CDR3 sequence (DNA): TGTGCCAGCAGCCCGAGGGGGCCCTACAATGAGCAGTTCTTC. V gene TRBV5-6 combines with J gene TRBJ2-1; 7 nucleotides align to TRBD1. Trimming removed 4 bases from V and 2 bases from J; junction bases left unmatched: 3. CDR3 size: 14 residues. The germline V gene has CDR1 SGHDT and CDR2 YYEEEE. The variable domain in full, with the rest retrieved from reference TRBV5-6 and TRBJ2-1, is DAGVTQSPTHLIKTRGQQVTLRCSPKSGHDTVSWYQQALGQGPQFIFQYYEEEERQRGNFPDRFSGHQFPNYSSELNVNALLLGDSALYLCASSPRGPYNEQFFGPGTRLTVL.

The V gene is TRBV28, the J gene TRBJ1-4; maybe TRBD1 (5 bases). Germline CDR1 is MDHEN and CDR2 is SYDVKM. Trimming stripped 5 bases from V and 11 bases from J, with 12 bases between. The length of the CDR3 is 12 residues. The CDR3 region is CASSAPKGKLFF. CDR3 in DNA: TGTGCCAGCAGTGCCCCCAAGGGGAAACTGTTTTTT.

The rearrangement links TRBV27 to TRBJ1-1; no definite D call. In germline, CDR1 is MNHEY, CDR2 SMNVEV (reference sequence). Trimming took 9 bases from V and 9 from J, leaving 14 bases between them. This CDR3 has 11 amino acids. The CDR3 DNA reads TGTGCCAGTTCCGACACCGCCCAAGCTTTCTTT. It is translated as CASSDTAQAFF.

This CDR3 is CASSITESSGELFF. CDR3 nucleotides: TGTGCCAGTAGTATAACAGAGTCCTCCGGGGAGCTGTTTTTT. This chain links TRBV19 with TRBJ2-2; D is ambiguous. V lost 2 bases to trimming and J lost 6 bases, with 10 bases between them. Germline CDR1 and CDR2: LNHDA and SQIVND (reference sequence). The CDR3 is 14 amino acids.

This chain joins TRBV7-2 and TRBJ2-2, with 7 positions matching TRBD2. V lost 1 base to trimming and J lost 6 bases; unmatched junction nucleotides: 5. In germline, CDR1 is SGHTA, CDR2 FQGNSA. This CDR3 spans 15 amino acids. CDR3 in DNA: TGTGCCAGCAGCTTAGGACTAGGGAGGGCCGGGGAGCTGTTTTTT. Protein sequence: CASSLGLGRAGELFF.

CDR3 region: CASSGDRGGGPHEQYF. CDR3 DNA sequence: TGTGCCAGCAGCGGAGACAGAGGGGGGGGGCCCCACGAGCAGTACTTC. The rearrangement joins TRBV7-2 to TRBJ2-7; possible D gene TRBD2, 7 bases. CDR1 SGHTA and CDR2 FQGNSA come from the germline V gene. The CDR3 loop spans 16 amino acids. V dropped 5 bases and J dropped 5 bases, with 22 bases sitting between them.

The chain's CDR3 is CASTAGGAGELFF. CDR3 coding DNA: TGTGCCAGCACCGCAGGGGGGGCCGGGGAGCTGTTTTTT. The rearrangement joins TRBV6-5 to TRBJ2-2; TRBD1 or TRBD2 may be the D gene (7 bases each). This CDR3 comprises 13 residues. Germline V lookup: CDR1 MNHEY, CDR2 SVGAGI. Trimming left V 7 bases short and J 6 bases short, with 12 bases between.

The chain combines TRBV7-6 with TRBJ2-2, with 10 bases matching TRBD2. The germline gives CDR1 SGHVS, CDR2 FNYEAQ. With V trimmed by 2 bases and J by 4 bases, 7 bases remained unmatched. The CDR3 length is 17 residues. CDR3 DNA: TGTGCCAGCAGCTTATCGGCTAGCGGGAGTGTCACCGGGGAGCTGTTTTTT. Protein product: CASSLSASGSVTGELFF.

The sample holds a few counts of this clone. The chain combines TRBV7-3 with TRBJ2-3; no clear D. Between the trimmed V and J ends, which lost 3 bases and 1 base, there was a span of 5 bases. Germline assignment: CDR1 SGHTA and CDR2 FQGTGA. The CDR3 runs 13 residues. Written as DNA, the CDR3 is TGTGCCAGCAGCTTCTCCCGCACAGATACGCAGTATTTT. Protein product: CASSFSRTDTQYF.

The rearrangement links TRBV10-2 to TRBJ1-5; D may be TRBD1 (5 bases). The CDR3 spans 14 residues. CDR1 is WSHSY, CDR2 SAAADI, per germline. Deletions cut 5 bases from V and 3 bases from J, with 11 bases between. The CDR3 here is CASSWGLDNQPQHF. For the CDR3, the DNA is TGCGCCAGCAGTTGGGGCCTCGACAATCAGCCCCAGCATTTT.

This rearrangement joins TRBV6-1 to TRBJ2-3; D perhaps matches TRBD2 (6 bases). The V end was cut by 11 bases, the J end by 3 bases, with 15 bases between. The CDR3 consists of 13 residues. Germline CDR1 is MNHNS and CDR2 is SASEGT. CDR3 coding DNA: TGTGCCGTACAATTCCGGGGGACAGATACGCAGTATTTT. Translation: CAVQFRGTDTQYF.

The chain is built from TRBV19 and TRBJ1-3; TRBD1 might be the D (6 bases). This CDR3 is built from 15 residues. The V end was cut by 9 bases, the J end by 2 bases, with 17 bases between. Germline CDR1 reads LNHDA; CDR2 reads SQIVND (reference sequence). The DNA for the CDR3 is TGTGCCAGCTCCCGACCGGGACAAACTGGAAACACCATATATTTT. It specifies CASSRPGQTGNTIYF.

This clone was observed a few times. The rearrangement uses TRBV27 and TRBJ2-1; 9 nucleotides match TRBD2. Trimming took 8 bases from V and 8 from J; bases not matched to a gene: 13. The germline V gene has CDR1 MNHEY and CDR2 SMNVEV (reference sequence). This CDR3 contains 15 residues. Here the CDR3 DNA reads TGTGCCAGCCAGAATGGCGGGGGGGCCTCAGATGAGCAGTTCTTC. Translation: CASQNGGGASDEQFF.

The V call is TRBV9, the J call TRBJ2-2, with D perhaps given as TRBD1 or TRBD2 (5 bases each). The CDR3 is 13 amino acids. From germline, CDR1 is SGDLS and CDR2 YYNGEE. V was pared by 4 bases and J by 10 bases, with 14 bases between. For the CDR3, the DNA is TGTGCCAGCAGCCTGGGACCACTCACGGAGCTGTTTTTT. It translates to CASSLGPLTELFF.

J is TRBJ2-3 and V is TRBV25-1; D possibly corresponds to TRBD1 (6 bases). This CDR3 spans 17 amino acids. Looked up from germline, CDR1 is MGHDK and CDR2 is SYGVNS. V lost 1 base, J lost 0 bases, and 14 bases lay in between. The CDR3 bases are TGTGCCAGCAGTGAATTATCAGGGGCCAGTAGCACAGATACGCAGTATTTT. Its protein product is CASSELSGASSTDTQYF.

A few counts support this clone. The junction departs from germline at one end; a sequencing error may be responsible. This same CDR3 is encoded by further DNA sequences in the sample. This chain connects TRBV5-4 to TRBJ1-2, with TRBD1 as a possible D gene (5 bases). CDR3 size: 14 residues. Per germline, CDR1 SGHNT and CDR2 YYREEE (reference sequence). The CDR3 protein is CASRLGGGGYGYTF. CDR3 DNA: TGTGCCAGCAGATTGGGGGGGGGAGGGTATGGCTACACCTTC.